The clone carrying this TCR beta chain was seen only a few times. Antigen specificity is unknown. The germline V gene has CDR1 MDHEN and CDR2 SYDVKM. Trimming removed 6 bases from V and 10 bases from J; junction bases left unmatched: 9. This CDR3 spans 13 amino acids. The data belong to a study of T cell repertoires in cytomegalovirus infection. Each CDR3 protein is one row after TCRdb ran MiXCR on the reads. This table holds approximately 990,000 distinct CDR3 sequences, around 32% found once. The gene calls are TRBV28 and TRBJ1-5; 7 bases fit TRBD1. The specimen was cultured CD8+ T cells from PBMCs, collected from culture after CMV antigen stimulation. This TCR derives from a human donor in good health (CMV status not recorded). Some clones in this sample may be carry-over from other donors' samples. CDR3 protein: CASRYRGFGPQHF. CDR3 coding DNA: TGTGCCAGCAGATACAGGGGTTTTGGACCCCAGCATTTT.